Listed below are T cell receptor beta chains from one sample, sequenced in a study of cytomegalovirus exposure and HLA in healthy donors. Method: immunoSEQ multiplex PCR; TCRdb's copy keeps in-frame clones and lacks some. The sample has about 130,000 clones, roughly a tenth seen once. Material: PBMCs. The source is a woman aged 18-30 years in good health and CMV-seropositive. The CDR3 runs from the conserved cysteine through the conserved F or W. The D gene is left open where the match is weak. Clone size is not always given. Where it is, it says once, few, many or a class for expanded clones.

j_call | d_call | cdr3_length | v_call | clone_size | cdr3_nt | cdr3_aa
TRBJ1-1 | . | 18 | TRBV4-1 | few | TGCGCCAGCAGCCAAGATCACCGTGGTACGGGGGGGCTCACTGAAGCTTTCTTT | CASSQDHRGTGGLTEAFF
TRBJ2-6 | . | 15 | TRBV27 | once | TGTGCCAGCAAACTGGGGCTCTCTGGGGCCAACGTCCTGACTTTC | CASKLGLSGANVLTF
TRBJ2-7 | . | 14 | TRBV5-1 | . | TGCGCCAGCAGCTTGCCTGATCCCGGGGACGAGCAGTACTTC | CASSLPDPGDEQYF
TRBJ2-3 | . | 20 | TRBV27 | . | TGTGCCAGCAGTTCTTTCGGCCCTCTTTCGGCCTTGGGGGCCACAGATACGCAGTATTTT | CASSSFGPLSALGATDTQYF
TRBJ1-3 | TRBD1 | 15 | TRBV10-3 | . | TGTGCCATCAGTGAGAGACAGGGGGCTGGAAACGCCATATATTTT | CAISERQGAGNAIYF
TRBJ2-6 | . | 19 | TRBV4-2 | . | TGTGCCAGCAGCCCTGGGGGCGTAGGGCAAGGCTCTGGGGCCAACGTCCTGACTTTC | CASSPGGVGQGSGANVLTF
TRBJ1-5 | . | 12 | TRBV28 | few | TGTGCCGTACAGGGAGAGGGTCAGCCCCAGCATTTT | CAVQGEGQPQHF
TRBJ1-4 | TRBD1 | 15 | TRBV6-1 | few | TGTGCCAGCAGTGAGGGACAGGCAGCTAATGAAAAACTGTTTTTT | CASSEGQAANEKLFF
TRBJ2-5 | TRBD2 | 13 | TRBV7-2 | few | TGTGCCTCCGGGGGGAAGGGCCAAGAGACCCAGTACTTC | CASGGKGQETQYF
TRBJ2-2 | . | 15 | TRBV6-5 | . | TGTGCCAGCAGTCGAGTCATTCTGAACACCGGGGAGCTGTTTTTT | CASSRVILNTGELFF
TRBJ2-7 | TRBD2 | 15 | TRBV2 | few | TGTGCCAGCAGGAAAAGACTAGCGGAGACCTACGAGCAGTACTTC | CASRKRLAETYEQYF
TRBJ2-1 | TRBD2 | 17 | TRBV18 | few | TGTGCCAGCTCACTTTCTTCTAGCGGGATCGGAAGGAATGAGCAGTTCTTC | CASSLSSSGIGRNEQFF
TRBJ2-5 | . | 16 | TRBV2 | few | TGTGCCAGCAGTGAACGTCGAGGGCTGTACCAAGAGACCCAGTACTTC | CASSERRGLYQETQYF
TRBJ2-3 | TRBD2 | 15 | TRBV30 | few | TGTGCCTGGACCCCCGGGGGGGGGAGCACAGATACGCAGTATTTT | CAWTPGGGSTDTQYF
TRBJ1-5 | . | 13 | TRBV5-4 | . | TGTGCCAGCAGCTCTCAGGGGCGGCAGCCCCAGCATTTT | CASSSQGRQPQHF
TRBJ2-3 | . | 14 | TRBV5-4 | . | TGTGCCAGCAGCCCCCGGGACTTCACAGATACGCAGTATTTT | CASSPRDFTDTQYF
TRBJ2-7 | TRBD1 | 14 | TRBV6-5 | few | TGTGCCAGCAGACCCGGGACAGGATTATACGAGCAGTACTTC | CASRPGTGLYEQYF
TRBJ2-7 | . | 16 | TRBV4-1 | few | TGCGCCAGCAGCCAAGATTGGGCTGCGAGAGCCTACGAGCAGTACTTC | CASSQDWAARAYEQYF
TRBJ2-3 | TRBD1 | 15 | TRBV9 | . | TGTGCCAGCAGCGATGGGACAGGGGGTACAGATACGCAGTATTTT | CASSDGTGGTDTQYF
TRBJ2-1 | TRBD2 | 13 | TRBV10-3 | . | TGTGCCATCAGTGGATCACACGGGGGGGAGCAGTTCTTC | CAISGSHGGEQFF
TRBJ2-5 | . | 13 | TRBV2 | few | TGTGCCAGCCGATCGGTGCCCCAAGAGACCCAGTACTTC | CASRSVPQETQYF
TRBJ2-5 | TRBD2 | 15 | TRBV28 | . | TGTGCCACCATGGGGCTAGCGGGAGTGAGAGAGACCCAGTACTTC | CATMGLAGVRETQYF
TRBJ1-5 | . | 13 | TRBV30 | few | TGTGCCTGGGGACTTCAGGGGCGGCAGCCCCAGCATTTT | CAWGLQGRQPQHF
TRBJ1-2 | . | 12 | TRBV7-9 | few | TGTGCCAGCAGCTTAGCGAGCTATGGCTACACCTTC | CASSLASYGYTF
TRBJ1-5 | . | 14 | TRBV6-8 | . | TGTGCCAGCAGAAACGACAGGTGGGATCAGCCCCAGCATTTT | CASRNDRWDQPQHF
TRBJ2-3 | . | 13 | TRBV6-6 | . | TGTGCCAGCAGTCCAGGACAACTCGATACGCAGTATTTT | CASSPGQLDTQYF
TRBJ2-7 | . | 16 | TRBV5-1 | . | TGCGCCAGCAGCTTGGGGGGAGCGGGCCTACCCTACGAGCAGTACTTC | CASSLGGAGLPYEQYF
TRBJ1-1 | . | 13 | TRBV23-1 | . | TGCGCCAGCAGTCAAGTGGAGGACACTGAAGCTTTCTTT | CASSQVEDTEAFF
TRBJ1-1 | . | 13 | TRBV28 | . | TGTGCCAGCAGCCCTGGCCAGGCCCCTGAAGCTTTCTTT | CASSPGQAPEAFF